The clone carrying this T cell receptor (beta chain) was observed a handful of times. A deep-level run was used for the assay. Researchers divided each subset's genomic DNA evenly across several immunoSEQ plates. Using ten immunoSEQ deep assay plates, investigators sequenced unsorted PBMC DNA. The table came from immunoSEQ multiplex PCR; TCRdb's copy has only in-frame clones and leaves some out. The data contain around 95,000 clones, less than 60% of them singletons. The CDR3 totals 14 residues. V was trimmed by 8 bases and J by 3 bases, leaving 15 bases between them. In germline, CDR1 is SNHLY, CDR2 FYNNEI. This record belongs to a study of shared clonotypes between healthy human individuals.

The chain combines TRBV2 with TRBJ2-3, with a tentative D call TRBD1 (6 bases). The specimen sequenced was PBMCs. This receptor was taken from a woman in her 40s in good health. Some clones in this sample may be carry-over from other donors' samples. CDR3 DNA sequence: TGTGCCAGCCAAGACAGGAGTGGAACAGATACGCAGTATTTT. It yields the protein CASQDRSGTDTQYF.